Following are 3 T cell receptor beta chains from one sample sequenced in a study of molecular identifiers for immune sequencing clone quantification. MiXCR, applied by TCRdb to the PCR reads, yields one record per CDR3 protein. The sample lists just under 65,000 distinct CDR3 sequences; 15% to 20% were seen once. The sample taken for sequencing was naive CD8+ T cells from blood, with Jurkat cell RNA spiked in. The subset was: FACS-sorted CD8+CD4-CCR7+CD45RA+ naive T cells. The receptor source for this set is a human donor in good health. Some libraries in this study had Jurkat cell RNA spiked in.

This clonotype was seen a few times. This sequence joins TRBV19 and TRBJ2-1; D is perhaps TRBD1 or TRBD2 (6 bases each). V was cut by 4 bases and J by 8 bases, with 9 bases left in between. There are 12 residues in the CDR3. CDR1 and CDR2 from the germline V gene are LNHDA and SQIVND (reference sequence). CDR3 amino acids: CASSRGADEQFF. DNA of the CDR3: TGTGCCAGTAGTAGGGGGGCGGATGAGCAGTTCTTC.

This clonotype was detected many times. V is TRBV9 and J is TRBJ2-1; D not certain. The germline V gene has CDR1 SGDLS and CDR2 YYNGEE. CDR3 length: 16 residues. The V end lost 4 bases, the J end lost 0 bases, and 14 bases lay between the germline ends. CDR3 amino acids: CASSPLQMGSYNEQFF. The CDR3 DNA sequence: TGTGCCAGCAGCCCCCTTCAGATGGGCTCCTACAATGAGCAGTTCTTC.

This clonotype was seen many times. V is TRBV7-9 and J is TRBJ2-7, with TRBD1 matching over 7 bases. There are 14 residues in the CDR3. CDR1 is SEHNR and CDR2 is FQNEAQ in the germline V gene (reference sequence). V shed 3 bases and J 1 base; nucleotides not matched to a gene: 3. CDR3 protein: CASSLWDSSYEQYF. CDR3 DNA sequence: TGTGCCAGCAGCTTGTGGGACAGTTCCTACGAGCAGTACTTC.